The rows below give T cell receptor beta chains drawn from one sample of a study of T cells of healthy individuals. TCRdb recomputed calls from the 5' RACE reads with MiXCR, one row per CDR3 protein. Here the sample spans about 100,000 distinct CDR3 sequences, approximately 15% being singletons. The receptors shown here come from a human donor in good health. The conserved cysteine and the conserved F or W are not part of the CDR3 here. The D gene is left open where the match is weak.

j_gene	d_gene	v_gene	CDR3aa
TRBJ1-2	NA	TRBV19	ASTLDRATNYGYT
TRBJ2-1	TRBD2	TRBV27	ASSSLAGGDNEQF
TRBJ2-7	NA	TRBV5-1	ASSLLESTYEQY
TRBJ2-2	TRBD1	TRBV9	ASSLIGTANTGELF
TRBJ1-6	NA	TRBV6-5	ASSYSRQLYNSPLH
TRBJ2-7	TRBD2	TRBV28	ASSPSTSGRRYEQY
TRBJ2-3	NA	TRBV3-1	ASSQVTDTQY
TRBJ1-4	NA	TRBV6-5	ASSPDSATNEKLF
TRBJ2-7	NA	TRBV7-9	ASSPKGGLGEQY
TRBJ2-1	TRBD2	TRBV6-1	ASGLAANNEQF
TRBJ2-7	NA	TRBV6-2/TRBV6-3	ASSYIERGRGHEQY
TRBJ1-2	NA	TRBV3-1	ASSPSGTLYYGYT
TRBJ2-6	NA	TRBV7-3	ASSLRAGANVLT
TRBJ2-1	NA	TRBV4-3	ASSQDYSGLYNEQF
TRBJ1-3	NA	TRBV21-1	ASSKGGQRSGNTIY
TRBJ2-3	TRBD2	TRBV2	ASSEWTSGTQY
TRBJ1-5	TRBD1	TRBV12-3/TRBV12-4	ASSSGTGGNQPQH
TRBJ1-1	TRBD1	TRBV10-3	AISDGQDNTEAF
TRBJ1-1	TRBD1	TRBV7-2	ASSPGQGGTEAF
TRBJ1-2	TRBD1	TRBV9	ASSVAPTGGNYGYT
TRBJ2-1	TRBD2	TRBV20-1	SAREAGPYNEQF
TRBJ2-7	TRBD1	TRBV5-6	ASSLSPGQGIEQY
TRBJ2-7	TRBD2	TRBV28	ATVNTGTTPTYEQY
TRBJ1-6	TRBD1	TRBV19	ASSTGNYNSPLH
TRBJ1-5	TRBD1	TRBV3-1	ASSQDGTGGQPQH
TRBJ1-6	TRBD1	TRBV7-3	ASSLTGGSSPLH
TRBJ2-7	NA	TRBV30	AWSVRQTYEQY
TRBJ1-5	NA	TRBV27	ASSYFGGGASNQPQH
TRBJ2-1	NA	TRBV14	ASSQVYRAYNEQF
TRBJ2-7	TRBD1	TRBV4-2	ASSHRSRDSSFSYEQY
TRBJ2-1	TRBD2	TRBV4-2	ASSPSSGSEQF
TRBJ2-7	NA	TRBV12-3/TRBV12-4	ASTLGQRAYEQY
TRBJ2-2	NA	TRBV27	ASSLSIRTITGELF
TRBJ2-1	NA	TRBV20-1	SASRGAPSYNEQF
TRBJ2-2	NA	TRBV6-5	ASSYAENTGELF
TRBJ1-1	NA	TRBV28	ASSFIQYRPNTEAF
TRBJ2-3	NA	TRBV7-2	ASSLKRSSSTDTQY
TRBJ1-1	NA	TRBV20-1	SEGANTEAF
TRBJ1-1	NA	TRBV12-3/TRBV12-4	ASSPLGGGNTEAF
TRBJ1-5	TRBD1	TRBV12-3/TRBV12-4	ASSGQGAGNQPQH
TRBJ1-1	NA	TRBV5-1	ASSLGGNTEAF
TRBJ1-1	NA	TRBV5-1	ASSFQESTEAF
TRBJ2-7	TRBD1	TRBV10-3	AIGVHETGGYEQY
TRBJ1-1	NA	TRBV12-5	ASGSGLNTEAF
TRBJ2-2	NA	TRBV2	ASSEAGWELF
TRBJ2-4	TRBD1	TRBV12-3/TRBV12-4	ASSRTGQNIQY
TRBJ1-4	NA	TRBV28	ASNGGALHEKLF
TRBJ2-3	TRBD2	TRBV5-5	ASSLGGTSGADTQY
TRBJ2-7	TRBD2	TRBV20-1	SARRLAGDEQY
TRBJ2-3	NA	TRBV7-2	ASSLSRGVWTDTQY
TRBJ2-7	NA	TRBV2	ASSEEKSPYEQY
TRBJ2-3	TRBD2	TRBV29-1	SVEGAGVGDTQY
TRBJ2-5	NA	TRBV5-1	ASSWVWGETQY